Presented here are 15 T cell receptor beta chains from one specimen sequenced in a study of patients and donors after allogeneic stem cell transplantation. TCRdb used MiXCR to reprocess the RT-PCR reads, holding one entry per CDR3 protein. This sample yields some 90,000 distinct CDR3 sequences, of which roughly 50% are seen a single time; 61% belongs to the top ten. Sequenced input: blood, either unsorted or a sorted T cell fraction (not recorded which). The receptor set was obtained from a human donor who was either an allogeneic HSCT recipient or a stem cell or donor lymphocyte infusion donor (not recorded which). It is not recorded whose cells these are; they may come from a transplant donor.

The chain is built from TRBV29-1 and TRBJ1-4; 11 bases map to TRBD1. CDR3 length: 13 residues. Germline CDR1 and CDR2: SQVTM and ANQGSEA. V shed 6 bases and J 8 bases; nucleotides not matched to a gene: 5. CDR3 nucleotide sequence: TGCAGCGTCCTGGACAGGGGGCGAGAAAAACTGTTTTTT. Its translation: CSVLDRGREKLFF.

The chain is built from TRBV4-1 and TRBJ1-1; D is unclear. V lost 0 bases and J lost 5, with 1 base in between. This CDR3 is built from 11 residues. Germline-derived CDR1 and CDR2 are MGHRA and YSYEKL. CDR3 in DNA: TGCGCCAGCAGCCAAGAAACTGAAGCTTTCTTT. It translates to CASSQETEAFF.

The genes are TRBV7-9 and TRBJ2-7; no clear D gene. Per germline, CDR1 SEHNR and CDR2 FQNEAQ (reference sequence). This CDR3 comprises 14 residues. V shed 2 bases and J shed 3 bases, with 11 bases lying between them. CDR3 nucleotide sequence: TGTGCCAGCAGCTTATCTGGGCCGGACTACGAGCAGTACTTC. It specifies CASSLSGPDYEQYF.

This clonotype was recorded a few times. This chain connects TRBV12-3 or TRBV12-4 to TRBJ1-1; tentative D call: TRBD1 (6 bases). The CDR3 length is 15 residues. Trimming left V 8 bases short and J 4 bases short, with 20 bases between. Here the CDR3 reads CASQPGGLVGTEAFF. DNA for the CDR3: TGTGCCAGCCAACCGGGGGGGCTGGTGGGCACTGAAGCTTTCTTT.

This clonotype was seen more than once but under ten times. Here the CDR3 DNA reads TGTGCCAGCAGCTTGTTACCGGGACCTTCGAACACTGAAGCTTTCTTT. It codes for CASSLLPGPSNTEAFF. This chain connects TRBV7-2 to TRBJ1-1; D possibly corresponds to TRBD1 (5 bases). With 3 bases removed from V and 1 base from J, the gap between germline ends came to 15 bases. CDR1 and CDR2 (germline): SGHTA, FQGNSA. This CDR3 spans 16 amino acids.

J is TRBJ1-6 and V is TRBV4-3; TRBD1 matches at 9 bases. In germline, CDR1 is LGHNA, CDR2 YSLEER. V lost 4 bases and J lost 2; bases outside the gene matches: 6. The CDR3 is 17 residues long. DNA of the CDR3: TGCGCCAGCAGCCGCAGCACAGGGGGCACCTATAATTCACCCCTCCACTTT. Translation gives CASSRSTGGTYNSPLHF.

This chain links TRBV28 with TRBJ1-2, with D possibly matching TRBD1 (5 bases). V dropped 6 bases and J dropped 7 bases, with 24 bases sitting between them. Germline V gene sequence: CDR1 MDHEN, CDR2 SYDVKM. The CDR3 totals 16 residues. The CDR3 sequence: CASREPQQGDVRGYTF. CDR3 bases: TGTGCCAGCAGGGAACCACAGCAGGGTGATGTCCGTGGCTACACCTTC.

The chain has TRBV12-3 or TRBV12-4 and TRBJ1-2; unclear D gene. The ends were cut back, 4 bases at V and 4 bases at J, with 13 bases in the middle. This CDR3 has 14 residues. The CDR3 sequence: CASSSRTRPYGYTF. CDR3 in DNA: TGTGCCAGCAGTTCCCGGACCCGCCCCTATGGCTACACCTTC.

This clonotype came up a few times. CDR3 amino acids: CASSPDGRNTEAFF. CDR3 coding DNA: TGTGCCAGTAGTCCTGATGGGAGAAACACTGAAGCTTTCTTT. The chain recombines TRBV19 with TRBJ1-1, with no clear D. Trimming took 5 bases from V and 2 from J, leaving 12 bases between them. There are 14 residues in the CDR3. Germline CDR1 LNHDA, CDR2 SQIVND (reference sequence).

V is TRBV7-9 and J is TRBJ1-2; tentative D call: TRBD1 (5 bases). V lost 4 bases and J 7 bases, leaving 13 bases between the germline ends. Germline loops: CDR1 SEHNR, CDR2 FQNEAQ (reference sequence). There are 13 residues in the CDR3. CDR3 protein: CASSSEGPPGYTF. CDR3 nucleotides: TGTGCCAGCAGCTCCGAGGGGCCGCCTGGCTACACCTTC. Supplemented by reference TRBV7-9 and TRBJ1-2, the full variable domain reads DTGVSQNPRHKITKRGQNVTFRCDPISEHNRLYWYRQTLGQGPEFLTYFQNEAQLEKSRLLSDRFSAERPKGSFSTLEIQRTEQGDSAMYLCASSSEGPPGYTFGSGTRLTVV.

There are a few counts of this clonotype. The chain combines TRBV6-2 or TRBV6-3 with TRBJ1-2; 7 positions match TRBD1. The V gene end was trimmed by 6 bases and the J gene end by 6 bases; junction bases not matched to a gene: 7. From germline, CDR1 is MNHEY and CDR2 SVGEGT. The CDR3 is made up of 13 amino acids. Here the CDR3 reads CASSPTGSNGYTF. The CDR3 region has the DNA TGTGCCAGCAGCCCGACAGGGAGTAATGGCTACACCTTC.

The chain is built from TRBV14 and TRBJ2-1; D ambiguous. The germline V and J ends were trimmed by 0 bases and 6 bases, with 9 bases remaining between them. CDR1 and CDR2 from the germline V gene are SGHDN and FVKESK. The CDR3 is made up of 14 amino acids. The CDR3 DNA is TGTGCCAGCAGCCAAGAAAGCCTTTTCAATGAGCAGTTCTTC. Protein product: CASSQESLFNEQFF.

The V gene is TRBV12-3 or TRBV12-4, the J gene TRBJ2-5; 12 bases agree with TRBD2. The CDR3 runs 16 residues. J lost 2 bases, V lost 3 bases, and 4 bases had no gene match. CDR3 protein: CASSFRTSGVQETQYF. CDR3 DNA: TGTGCCAGCAGTTTTCGGACTAGCGGGGTACAAGAGACCCAGTACTTC.

This clonotype has only one observation. The genes are TRBV7-2 and TRBJ1-5, with 8 nucleotides matching TRBD1. V shed 3 bases, J shed 4 bases, and the junction held 17 bases outside the gene matches. The CDR3 is 19 amino acids. Germline V lookup: CDR1 SGHTA, CDR2 FQGNSA. CDR3 loop: CASSLEDGRGRGRNQPQHF. DNA of the CDR3: TGTGCCAGCAGCTTGGAAGACGGTAGAGGCAGGGGGCGAAATCAGCCCCAGCATTTT. The whole variable domain, remainder taken from reference TRBV7-2 and TRBJ1-5, is GAGVSQSPSNKVTEKGKDVELRCDPISGHTALYWYRQSLGQGLEFLIYFQGNSAPDKSGLPSDRFSAERTGGSVSTLTIQRTQQEDSAVYLCASSLEDGRGRGRNQPQHFGDGTRLSIL.

The chain employs TRBV4-2 and TRBJ2-2, with a possible D match to TRBD2 (5 bases). The CDR3 loop spans 16 amino acids. Between the trimmed V and J ends, which lost 5 bases and 2 bases, there was a span of 15 bases. Germline CDR1 reads LGHNA; CDR2 reads YNFKEQ. The chain's CDR3 is CASSDPVSVNTGELFF. The CDR3 DNA reads TGTGCCAGCAGCGACCCGGTTAGCGTAAACACCGGGGAGCTGTTTTTT.